This T cell receptor beta chain was captured in a study of cytomegalovirus exposure and HLA in healthy donors. A multiplex PCR was run with 60 Vbeta primers and 13 Jbeta primers. Here immunoSEQ multiplex PCR was the method, and the copy in TCRdb shows in-frame clones only, minus some. In the table there are some 85,000 clones, 60% to 85% of which are singletons. Germline trimming cut 5 bases from V and 0 bases from J; bases unmatched to any gene: 9. The CDR3 is 16 amino acids. Germline V gene sequence: CDR1 MDHEN, CDR2 SYDVKM. Source material: PBMCs. The origin of this receptor is a man younger than 35 in good health and CMV-seropositive. The V call is TRBV28, the J call TRBJ2-7; TRBD2 matches 8 bases. The CDR3 is CASSLQQRESSYEQYF. Here the CDR3 DNA reads TGTGCCAGCAGTCTTCAACAGCGGGAGAGCTCCTACGAGCAGTACTTC.